One and the same sample provided the 5 T cell receptor beta chains below, sequenced in a study of blood T cell repertoires in COVID-19. The protocol was immunoSEQ multiplex PCR, while the TCRdb copy is restricted to in-frame clones and leaves out a portion. The data hold under 250,000 clones, with about nine tenths observed a single time. Sequences were obtained from peripheral blood. The receptors were sampled from a man aged 45-65 years with COVID-19, enrolled during active disease.

The chain links TRBV19 to TRBJ2-4, with 10 bases aligning to TRBD2. With V trimmed by 6 bases and J by 7 bases, 6 bases remained unmatched. Germline V gene lookup returns CDR1 LNHDA and CDR2 SQIVND (reference sequence). The CDR3 covers 14 residues. The CDR3 DNA reads TGTGCCAGTAGCGCAGCGGGAGGGCCCAACATTCAGTACTTC. Protein sequence: CASSAAGGPNIQYF.

The genes are TRBV19 and TRBJ1-4; TRBD1 aligns across 8 bases. V trimming: 2 bases; J trimming: 6 bases; junction bases outside the gene matches: 8. The CDR3 sequence is 16 residues long. Germline lookup yields CDR1 LNHDA and CDR2 SQIVND (reference sequence). In DNA form, the CDR3 reads TGTGCCAGTAGTATATACCAGGGGGCGCCGGATGAAAAACTGTTTTTT. Residues: CASSIYQGAPDEKLFF. Filled out from reference TRBV19 and TRBJ1-4, the complete variable domain reads DGGITQSPKYLFRKEGQNVTLSCEQNLNHDAMYWYRQDPGQGLRLIYYSQIVNDFQKGDIAEGYSVSREKKESFPLTVTSAQKNPTAFYLCASSIYQGAPDEKLFFGSGTQLSVL.

Details on this clone: The junction departs from the called germline gene at one end, perhaps through a read error. The gene calls are TRBV6-1 and TRBJ2-7; D remains unclear. Germline-derived CDR1 and CDR2 are MNHNS and SASEGT. The CDR3 totals 14 residues. In DNA form, the CDR3 reads TGTGCCAGCAGGGAAGACTCATACTCCGACGAGCAGTACTTC. Translation gives CASREDSYSDEQYF.

This chain uses TRBV2 with TRBJ2-3, with TRBD2 matching over 16 bases. Per the germline V gene, CDR1 is SNHLY and CDR2 is FYNNEI. The CDR3 contains 20 residues. The V and J ends lost 5 bases and 1 base, in that order; junction bases with no gene match: 12. CDR3 amino acids: CASSPPSGLAGGYGTDTQYF. CDR3 bases: TGTGCCAGCAGTCCGCCGTCGGGACTAGCGGGGGGGTACGGCACAGATACGCAGTATTTT.

J is TRBJ2-2 and V is TRBV4-1, with D maybe TRBD1 (6 bases). The CDR3 has 18 amino acids. V lost 2 bases, J lost 0 bases, and 16 bases lay in between. Germline CDR1 MGHRA, CDR2 YSYEKL. CDR3 DNA: TGCGCCAGCAGCCAAAAACCAGGGGCCTTTGCGAACACCGGGGAGCTGTTTTTT. Translation gives CASSQKPGAFANTGELFF.